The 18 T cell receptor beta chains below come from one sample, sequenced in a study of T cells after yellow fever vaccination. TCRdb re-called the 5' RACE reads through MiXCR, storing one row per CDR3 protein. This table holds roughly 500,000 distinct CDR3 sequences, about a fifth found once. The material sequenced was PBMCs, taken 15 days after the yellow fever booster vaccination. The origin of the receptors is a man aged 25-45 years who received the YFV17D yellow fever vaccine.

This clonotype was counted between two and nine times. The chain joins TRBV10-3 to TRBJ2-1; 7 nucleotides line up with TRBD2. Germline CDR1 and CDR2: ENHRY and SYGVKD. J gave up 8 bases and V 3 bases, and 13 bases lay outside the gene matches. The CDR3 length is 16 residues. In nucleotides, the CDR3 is TGTGCCATCAGTGAAAGGTCGCGGGAGTTGCCAGATGAGCAGTTCTTC. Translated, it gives CAISERSRELPDEQFF.

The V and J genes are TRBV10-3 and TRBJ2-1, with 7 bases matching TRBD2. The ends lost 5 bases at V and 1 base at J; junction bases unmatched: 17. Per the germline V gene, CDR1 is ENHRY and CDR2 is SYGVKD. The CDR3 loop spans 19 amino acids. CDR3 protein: CAISPPGGAGLNSYNEQFF. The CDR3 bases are TGTGCCATCAGTCCGCCGGGGGGAGCGGGTCTTAATTCCTACAATGAGCAGTTCTTC.

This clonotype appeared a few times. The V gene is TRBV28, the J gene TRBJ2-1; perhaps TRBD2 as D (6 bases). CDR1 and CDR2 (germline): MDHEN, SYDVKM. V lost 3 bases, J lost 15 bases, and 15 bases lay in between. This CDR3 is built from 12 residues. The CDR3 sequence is CASSLLSGVAFF. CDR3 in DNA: TGTGCCAGCAGTTTGCTTAGCGGAGTGGCGTTCTTC. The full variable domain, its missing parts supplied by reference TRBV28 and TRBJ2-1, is DVKVTQSSRYLVKRTGEKVFLECVQDMDHENMFWYRQDPGLGLRLIYFSYDVKMKEKGDIPEGYSVSREKKERFSLILESASTNQTSMYLCASSLLSGVAFFGPGTRLTVL.

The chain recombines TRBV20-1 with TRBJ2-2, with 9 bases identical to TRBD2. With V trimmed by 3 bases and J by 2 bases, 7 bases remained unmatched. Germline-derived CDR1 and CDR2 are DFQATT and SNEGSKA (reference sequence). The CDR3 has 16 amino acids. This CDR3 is CSARGGLAGNTGELFF. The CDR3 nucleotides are TGCAGTGCTAGGGGCGGTCTAGCGGGAAACACCGGGGAGCTGTTTTTT.

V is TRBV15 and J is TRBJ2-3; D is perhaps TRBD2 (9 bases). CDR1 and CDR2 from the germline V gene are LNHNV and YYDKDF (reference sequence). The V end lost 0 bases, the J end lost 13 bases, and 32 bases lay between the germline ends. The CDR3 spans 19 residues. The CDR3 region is CATSRDLRSTTSGTTGEYF. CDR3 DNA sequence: TGTGCCACCAGCAGAGATTTAAGGTCAACGACTAGCGGTACGACAGGGGAGTATTTT.

Written as DNA, the CDR3 is TGTGCCAGCAGCACTAGCGGGAGAGAAGGGGAGCTGTTTTTT. Translated: CASSTSGREGELFF. The gene calls are TRBV7-3 and TRBJ2-2, with TRBD2 matching over 11 bases. Germline V gene lookup returns CDR1 SGHTA and CDR2 FQGTGA. After removal of 5 bases from V and 8 bases from J, the junction contained 4 bases not matched to a gene. CDR3 length equals 14 residues.

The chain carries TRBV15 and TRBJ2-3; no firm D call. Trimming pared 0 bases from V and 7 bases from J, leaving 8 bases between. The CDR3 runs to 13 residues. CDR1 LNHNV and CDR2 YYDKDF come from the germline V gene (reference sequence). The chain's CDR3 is CATSRDKSNTQYF. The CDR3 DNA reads TGTGCCACCAGCAGAGATAAGTCGAATACGCAGTATTTT. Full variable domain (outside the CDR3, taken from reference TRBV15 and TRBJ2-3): DAMVIQNPRYQVTQFGKPVTLSCSQTLNHNVMYWYQQKSSQAPKLLFHYYDKDFNNEADTPDNFQSRRPNTSFCFLDIRSPGLGDTAMYLCATSRDKSNTQYFGPGTRLTVL.

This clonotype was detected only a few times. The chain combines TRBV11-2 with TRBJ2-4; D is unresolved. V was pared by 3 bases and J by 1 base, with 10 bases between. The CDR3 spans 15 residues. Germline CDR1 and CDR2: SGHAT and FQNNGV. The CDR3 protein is CASSFELSAKNIQYF. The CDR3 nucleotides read TGTGCCAGCAGCTTCGAATTAAGTGCCAAAAACATTCAGTACTTC.

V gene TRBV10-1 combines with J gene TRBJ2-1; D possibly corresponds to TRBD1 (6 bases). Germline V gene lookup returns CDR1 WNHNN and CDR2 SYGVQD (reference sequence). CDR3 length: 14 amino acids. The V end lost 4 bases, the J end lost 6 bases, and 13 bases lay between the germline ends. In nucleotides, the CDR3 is TGCGCCAGCAGTGGGGCAGACAGGCCCAATGAGCAGTTCTTC. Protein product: CASSGADRPNEQFF.

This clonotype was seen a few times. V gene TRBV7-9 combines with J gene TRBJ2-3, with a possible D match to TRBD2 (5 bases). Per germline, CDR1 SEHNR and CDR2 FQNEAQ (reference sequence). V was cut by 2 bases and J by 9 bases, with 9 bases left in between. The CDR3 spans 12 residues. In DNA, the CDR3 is TGTGCCAGCAGCTTACTGGGCGGGACGCAGTATTTT. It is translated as CASSLLGGTQYF.

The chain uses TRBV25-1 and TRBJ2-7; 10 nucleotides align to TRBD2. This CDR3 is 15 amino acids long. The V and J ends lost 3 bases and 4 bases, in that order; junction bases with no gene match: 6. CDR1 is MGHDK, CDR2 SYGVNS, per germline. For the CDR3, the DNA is TGTGCCAGCAGTGACCTAGCGGGAGCAGGGTACGAGCAGTACTTC. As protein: CASSDLAGAGYEQYF.

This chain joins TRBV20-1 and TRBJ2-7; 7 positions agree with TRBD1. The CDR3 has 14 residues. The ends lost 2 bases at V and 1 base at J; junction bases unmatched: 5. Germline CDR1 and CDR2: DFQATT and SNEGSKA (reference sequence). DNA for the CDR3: TGCAGTGCTAGAACCGGGACAGAATCCTACGAGCAGTACTTC. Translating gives CSARTGTESYEQYF.

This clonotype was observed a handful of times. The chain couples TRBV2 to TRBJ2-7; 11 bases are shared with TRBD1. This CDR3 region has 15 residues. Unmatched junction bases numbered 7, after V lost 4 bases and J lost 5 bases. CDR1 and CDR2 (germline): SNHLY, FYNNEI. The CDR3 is CASSAPGQGVHEQYF. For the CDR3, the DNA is TGTGCCAGCAGTGCCCCGGGACAGGGGGTCCACGAGCAGTACTTC.

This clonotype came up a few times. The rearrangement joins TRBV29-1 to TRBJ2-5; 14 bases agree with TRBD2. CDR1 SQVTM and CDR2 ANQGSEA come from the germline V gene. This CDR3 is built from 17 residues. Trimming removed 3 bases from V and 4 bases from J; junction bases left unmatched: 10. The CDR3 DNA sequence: TGCAGCGTTGATCTCCCGGGACTAGCGGGAGCGACAGAGACCCAGTACTTC. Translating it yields CSVDLPGLAGATETQYF.

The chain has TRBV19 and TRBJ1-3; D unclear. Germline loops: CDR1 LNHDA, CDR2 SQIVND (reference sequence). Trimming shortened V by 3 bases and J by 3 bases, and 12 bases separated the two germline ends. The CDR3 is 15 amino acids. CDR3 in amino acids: CASSILGERGNTIYF. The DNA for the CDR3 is TGTGCCAGTAGTATTCTCGGGGAGCGTGGAAACACCATATATTTT.

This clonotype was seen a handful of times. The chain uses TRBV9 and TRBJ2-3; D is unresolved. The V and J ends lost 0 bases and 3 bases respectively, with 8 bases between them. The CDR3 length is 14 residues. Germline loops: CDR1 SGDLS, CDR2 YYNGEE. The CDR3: CASSVEVRTDTQYF. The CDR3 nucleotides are TGTGCCAGCAGCGTAGAGGTGAGGACAGATACGCAGTATTTT.

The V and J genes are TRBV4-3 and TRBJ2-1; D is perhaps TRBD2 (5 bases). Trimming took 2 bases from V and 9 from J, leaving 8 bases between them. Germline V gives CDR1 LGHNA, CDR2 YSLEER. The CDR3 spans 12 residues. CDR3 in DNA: TGCGCCAGCAGCCAAACTAGTGCTGAGCAGTTCTTC. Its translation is CASSQTSAEQFF.

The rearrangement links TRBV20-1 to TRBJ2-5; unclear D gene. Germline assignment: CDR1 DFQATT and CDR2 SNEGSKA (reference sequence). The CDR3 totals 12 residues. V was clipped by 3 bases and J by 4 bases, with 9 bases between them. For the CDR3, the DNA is TGCAGTGCTAGTAAGGGCTCAGAGACCCAGTACTTC. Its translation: CSASKGSETQYF.